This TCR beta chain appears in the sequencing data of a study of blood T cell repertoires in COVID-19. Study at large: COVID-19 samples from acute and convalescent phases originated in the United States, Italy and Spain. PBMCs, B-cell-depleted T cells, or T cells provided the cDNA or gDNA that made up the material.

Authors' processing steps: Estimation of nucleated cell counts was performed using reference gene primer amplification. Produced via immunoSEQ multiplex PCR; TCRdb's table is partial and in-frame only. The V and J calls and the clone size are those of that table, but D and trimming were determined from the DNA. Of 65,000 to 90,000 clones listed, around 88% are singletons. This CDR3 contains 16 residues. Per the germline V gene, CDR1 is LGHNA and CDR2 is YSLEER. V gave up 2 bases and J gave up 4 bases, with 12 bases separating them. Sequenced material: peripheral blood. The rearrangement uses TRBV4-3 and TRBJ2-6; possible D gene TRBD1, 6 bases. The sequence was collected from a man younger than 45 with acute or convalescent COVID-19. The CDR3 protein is CASSQTGLFGANVLTF. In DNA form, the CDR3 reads TGCGCCAGCAGCCAAACAGGGTTGTTCGGGGCCAACGTCCTGACTTTC.